This T cell receptor (beta chain) was retrieved from a study of blood T cells in healthy people across ages. Total RNA, at least 5.5 micrograms per sample, came from PBMCs. Then a second PCR, running roughly 7 to 11 cycles, was carried out with a sample-barcoded 5' primer and a J-beta primer mix. A template-switch adaptor with 12 random nucleotides tagged each cDNA molecule. MiXCR, applied by TCRdb to the 5' RACE reads, yields one record per CDR3 protein. Among 1,500,000 or so distinct CDR3 sequences listed, approximately 43% were seen once. V dropped 0 bases and J dropped 13 bases, with 19 bases sitting between them. Germline CDR1 and CDR2: SGHDN and FVKESK. CDR3 size: 15 residues.

The gene calls are TRBV14 and TRBJ2-4; possibly TRBD1 or TRBD2 for D (5 bases each). The specimen was blood. This TCR was sampled from a woman aged 18-29 years in good health. CDR3 sequence (DNA): TGTGCCAGCAGCCAAGATATTACTGGGATGGGGGAGCAGTACTTC. Protein product: CASSQDITGMGEQYF.